This T cell receptor beta chain emerged from a study of blood T cell repertoires in COVID-19. Participants were aged about 18 to 100 years from 24 US areas. Germline loops: CDR1 LGHDT, CDR2 YNNKEL (reference sequence). The V gene lost 3 bases and the J gene lost 6 bases, with 9 bases spanning the gap. CDR3 length: 13 residues. Per the authors' pipeline: Reference gene primer amplification yielded estimated nucleated cell counts. Only in-frame clones appear in the TCRdb table, and some are missing; sequencing was by immunoSEQ multiplex PCR. V and J calls and clone size come straight from that table; D and trimming were deduced from the DNA. The table includes about 170,000 clones, about nine tenths detected once.

This clonotype originated in a woman under 30 who had recovered from COVID-19. The J gene is TRBJ1-5, the V gene TRBV3-1 (or the pseudogene TRBV3-2); D is ambiguous. Sequenced material: PBMCs or T cells enriched from blood (not recorded which). The CDR3 reads CASSQQEGQPQHF. As DNA, the CDR3 is TGTGCCAGCAGCCAGCAGGAGGGTCAGCCCCAGCATTTT.